Shown below are 21 T cell receptor beta chains from a single sample sequenced in a study of T-cell memory formation after mild COVID-19. TCRdb redid the calling of the 5' RACE reads with MiXCR, one entry per CDR3 protein. The table lists some 46,000 distinct CDR3 sequences, around 6.6% of them singletons, with 0.79% in the top ten. The source material was PBMCs or a T cell subset sorted from them (not recorded which). These receptors were obtained from an adult who had mild COVID-19 (a few samples of this study predate the infection). Cell type and time point are not known.

This clonotype was detected ten times or more. This chain links TRBV9 with TRBJ2-5; D is unresolved. The V end lost 1 base, the J end lost 2 bases, and 6 bases lay between the germline ends. The CDR3 has 13 residues. Germline loops: CDR1 SGDLS, CDR2 YYNGEE. CDR3 sequence reads: CASSVSRQETQYF. CDR3 in DNA: TGTGCCAGCAGCGTATCCAGACAAGAGACCCAGTACTTC.

Ten or more counts support this clonotype. V gene TRBV7-3 combines with J gene TRBJ2-3; D possibly matches TRBD1 or TRBD2 (5 bases each). This CDR3 has 14 amino acids. V was shortened by 5 bases and J by 1 base, with 10 bases between the two germline ends. Germline V gives CDR1 SGHTA, CDR2 FQGTGA. The CDR3 DNA is TGTGCCAGCAGCCTTGTGGGGGGCACAGATACGCAGTATTTT. This encodes CASSLVGGTDTQYF. Complete variable domain (other parts from reference TRBV7-3 and TRBJ2-3): GAGVSQTPSNKVTEKGKYVELRCDPISGHTALYWYRQSLGQGPEFLIYFQGTGAADDSGLPNDRFFAVRPEGSVSTLKIQRTERGDSAVYLCASSLVGGTDTQYFGPGTRLTVL.

This clonotype was counted ten times or more. The rearrangement links TRBV11-2 to TRBJ1-1; D may be TRBD1 (6 bases). This CDR3 is built from 15 residues. The germline V and J ends were trimmed by 1 base and 1 base, with 10 bases remaining between them. From germline, CDR1 is SGHAT and CDR2 FQNNGV. The CDR3 DNA sequence: TGTGCCAGCAGCTTAGTTCAGGGGACGAACACTGAAGCTTTCTTT. Translation gives CASSLVQGTNTEAFF.

This clonotype was counted many times. V gene TRBV7-6 combines with J gene TRBJ1-4, with a weak D call TRBD1 (6 bases). The CDR3 sequence is 16 residues long. CDR1 is SGHVS and CDR2 is FNYEAQ in the germline V gene. The V gene lost 5 bases and the J gene lost 0 bases, with 13 bases spanning the gap. CDR3 loop: CASSPQGVATNEKLFF. Written as DNA, the CDR3 is TGTGCCAGCAGCCCACAGGGCGTTGCAACTAATGAAAAACTGTTTTTT.

This sequence joins TRBV18 and TRBJ1-3; D is perhaps TRBD1 (5 bases). Germline V lookup: CDR1 KGHSH, CDR2 LQKENI. The CDR3 spans 14 residues. The V and J ends lost 5 bases and 0 bases respectively, with 8 bases between them. The CDR3 is CASSKTDSGNTIYF. As DNA, the CDR3 is TGTGCCAGCTCAAAGACAGACTCTGGAAACACCATATATTTT.

Many counts were recorded for this clonotype. This chain joins TRBV4-2 and TRBJ2-1; 15 nucleotides align to TRBD2. V trimming: 4 bases; J trimming: 9 bases; junction bases outside the gene matches: 4. From germline, CDR1 is LGHNA and CDR2 YNFKEQ. This CDR3 region has 15 residues. CDR3 region: CASSRTSGGALEQFF. The CDR3 DNA reads TGTGCCAGCAGCCGGACTAGCGGGGGGGCCCTTGAGCAGTTCTTC.

The V call is TRBV28, the J call TRBJ1-3, with a tentative D call TRBD1 (5 bases). Germline CDR1 MDHEN, CDR2 SYDVKM. CDR3 length: 16 amino acids. The V gene lost 6 bases and the J gene lost 0 bases, with 15 bases spanning the gap. Written as DNA, the CDR3 is TGTGCCAGCAGACCTAGGACATCTCGCTCTGGAAACACCATATATTTT. Encoded protein: CASRPRTSRSGNTIYF.

The chain recombines TRBV7-2 with TRBJ2-5; D tentatively reads TRBD1 or TRBD2 (5 bases each). CDR1 and CDR2 from the germline V gene are SGHTA and FQGNSA. CDR3 size: 14 residues. Trimming pared 0 bases from V and 1 base from J, leaving 6 bases between. The CDR3 DNA reads as TGTGCCAGCAGCTTAGCGGGGACCCAAGAGACCCAGTACTTC. Protein product: CASSLAGTQETQYF.

This clonotype occurred many times. This chain joins TRBV6-5 and TRBJ1-1, with D maybe TRBD1 (5 bases). The CDR3 extends over 14 amino acids. Germline CDR1 reads MNHEY; CDR2 reads SVGAGI. Trimming left V 7 bases short and J 6 bases short, with 18 bases between. The DNA for the CDR3 is TGTGCCAGCATCTCAGGGAGCCGGGGCGCTGAAGCTTTCTTT. Encoded protein: CASISGSRGAEAFF.

This clonotype came up a few times. J is TRBJ2-5 and V is TRBV11-3; D tentatively reads TRBD1 or TRBD2 (5 bases each). Germline loops: CDR1 SGHNT, CDR2 YENEEA. V gave up 5 bases and J gave up 3 bases, with 16 bases separating them. The CDR3 has 15 residues. The CDR3 DNA is TGTGCCAGCAGCCCCAGAGGGGTTATTGAAGAGACCCAGTACTTC. Translating it yields CASSPRGVIEETQYF.

This clonotype was recorded a few times. DNA of the CDR3: TGTGCCACCAGTGATGAGTCTAACTATGGCTACACCTTC. Amino acid sequence: CATSDESNYGYTF. This sequence joins TRBV24-1 and TRBJ1-2; D is ambiguous. The CDR3 has 13 amino acids. The germline V and J ends were trimmed by 3 bases and 0 bases, with 4 bases remaining between them. The V gene's germline CDR1 is KGHDR and CDR2 SFDVKD.

This clonotype was seen repeatedly, ten times or more. V and J are TRBV4-1 and TRBJ1-6; D is unresolved. Germline V lookup: CDR1 MGHRA, CDR2 YSYEKL. The CDR3 contains 13 residues. Trimming shortened V by 0 bases and J by 10 bases, and 7 bases separated the two germline ends. The CDR3 loop reads CASSQDPNSPLHF. The CDR3 nucleotides read TGCGCCAGCAGCCAAGACCCAAACTCACCCCTCCACTTT.

This chain links TRBV7-9 with TRBJ2-1; D is unresolved. Germline CDR1 SEHNR, CDR2 FQNEAQ (reference sequence). Trimming removed 5 bases from V and 2 bases from J, with 22 bases in between. This CDR3 contains 18 residues. The CDR3 reads CASSPGSYLTTAYNEQFF. DNA for the CDR3: TGTGCCAGCAGCCCTGGGTCGTACCTCACAACAGCCTACAATGAGCAGTTCTTC. Drawing the rest from reference TRBV7-9 and TRBJ2-1, the complete variable domain is DTGVSQNPRHKITKRGQNVTFRCDPISEHNRLYWYRQTLGQGPEFLTYFQNEAQLEKSRLLSDRFSAERPKGSFSTLEIQRTEQGDSAMYLCASSPGSYLTTAYNEQFFGPGTRLTVL.

This clonotype was seen ten or more times. Sequence at one end of the junction differs from germline and may be a read error. The J gene is TRBJ2-7, the V gene TRBV10-3; 7 nucleotides line up with TRBD1. Germline V lookup: CDR1 ENHRY, CDR2 SYGVKD. The CDR3 has 11 residues. For the CDR3, the DNA is TGTGCCGTCAGGGGGTCCTACGAGCAGTACTTC. It translates to CAVRGSYEQYF.

The rearrangement joins TRBV6-2 or TRBV6-3 to TRBJ2-5; TRBD1 or TRBD2 may be the D gene (5 bases each). Trimming pared 5 bases from V and 5 bases from J, leaving 9 bases between. CDR1 and CDR2 (germline): MNHEY, SVGEGT. The CDR3 extends over 12 amino acids. CDR3 protein: CASSPGLETQYF. In nucleotides, the CDR3 is TGTGCCAGCAGTCCGGGGCTGGAGACCCAGTACTTC.

The rearrangement links TRBV20-1 to TRBJ2-7, with 7 bases that match TRBD2. Germline loops: CDR1 DFQATT, CDR2 SNEGSKA (reference sequence). The CDR3 extends over 13 amino acids. The V and J ends lost 6 bases and 1 base, in that order; junction bases with no gene match: 6. The DNA for the CDR3 is TGCAGTGCCGGACGGACTAGATCCTACGAGCAGTACTTC. The encoded protein is CSAGRTRSYEQYF.

This clonotype has only a few counts. V gene TRBV20-1 combines with J gene TRBJ1-5; 7 positions agree with TRBD1. The CDR3 has 14 amino acids. V trimming: 5 bases; J trimming: 2 bases; junction bases outside the gene matches: 6. In germline, CDR1 is DFQATT, CDR2 SNEGSKA (reference sequence). The DNA for the CDR3 is TGCAGTGCTGGTTGGACAGGCGGCAATCAGCCCCAGCATTTT. As protein: CSAGWTGGNQPQHF.

The CDR3 loop reads CASSQAGGPYGYTF. The CDR3 DNA sequence: TGTGCCAGCAGCCAAGCAGGGGGGCCCTATGGCTACACCTTC. The gene calls are TRBV3-1 and TRBJ1-2; TRBD1 aligns across 7 bases. The germline V gene encodes CDR1 LGHDT and CDR2 YNNKEL (reference sequence). The CDR3 totals 14 residues. V dropped 1 base and J dropped 4; count of bases not matched to a gene: 3. The full variable domain, in which reference TRBV3-1 and TRBJ1-2 provide the parts outside the CDR3, is DTAVSQTPKYLVTQMGNDKSIKCEQNLGHDTMYWYKQDSKKFLKIMFSYNNKELIINETVPNRFSPKSPDKAHLNLHINSLELGDSAVYFCASSQAGGPYGYTFGSGTRLTVV.

This clonotype was recorded at least ten times. The chain carries TRBV20-1 and TRBJ2-7; 9 bases fit TRBD1. The germline V gene encodes CDR1 DFQATT and CDR2 SNEGSKA (reference sequence). This CDR3 has 15 residues. V lost 3 bases and J lost 0; bases outside the gene matches: 6. The CDR3 sequence is CSARKVTGGSYEQYF. Here the CDR3 DNA reads TGCAGTGCTAGGAAAGTGACAGGGGGCTCCTACGAGCAGTACTTC.

This clonotype was recorded many times. CDR3 protein: CATSDYRTGGNEQFF. In DNA, the CDR3 is TGTGCCACCAGTGATTACAGGACAGGGGGCAATGAGCAGTTCTTC. The rearrangement links TRBV24-1 to TRBJ2-1; 10 bases are shared with TRBD1. CDR1 is KGHDR and CDR2 is SFDVKD in the germline V gene. V lost 2 bases, J lost 6 bases, and 3 bases stayed unmatched. This CDR3 is 15 amino acids long.

This clonotype was observed many times. V gene TRBV27 combines with J gene TRBJ2-1; D not resolved. The CDR3 runs 14 residues. Germline CDR1 and CDR2: MNHEY and SMNVEV (reference sequence). Trimming removed 4 bases from V and 0 bases from J, with 7 bases in between. The CDR3 loop reads CASSSGSSYNEQFF. The CDR3 DNA is TGTGCCAGCAGTTCCGGCTCCTCCTACAATGAGCAGTTCTTC.